Each of the 4 T cell receptor beta chains below was sequenced from the same sample in a study of cytomegalovirus exposure and HLA in healthy donors (dated by TCRdb to the late 2010s). The method was the immunoSEQ multiplex PCR assay. A mixture of 60 forward primers for TCR Vbeta segments and 13 reverse primers for TCR Jbeta segments was used in the multiplex PCR. What TCRdb holds here is the immuneACCESS table cut down to in-frame rearrangements. Part of the clones is not present; checked against another copy, under half of the missing clones reflect an unresolved V gene, and the others are unexplained. Present in this sample are about 120,000 clones, 65% to 80% of which were seen just once. The ten biggest clones cover 25% to 35% of the sample. The sequencing input was PBMCs. These receptors all come from a man aged 55 to 70 in good health and CMV-seropositive.

This clone was seen only a few times. The chain employs TRBV30 and TRBJ2-7; TRBD1 aligns across 8 bases. From germline, CDR1 is GTSNPN and CDR2 SVGIG (reference sequence). V shed 2 bases, J shed 7 bases, and the junction held 10 bases outside the gene matches. The CDR3 has 14 amino acids. CDR3 residues: CAWSRRTGPLEQYF. CDR3 DNA sequence: TGTGCCTGGAGTCGACGGACAGGGCCCCTGGAGCAGTACTTC.

The chain couples TRBV7-9 to TRBJ2-1, with 11 bases matching TRBD2. V shed 5 bases, J shed 7 bases, and the junction held 7 bases outside the gene matches. The CDR3 is made up of 15 amino acids. Looked up from germline, CDR1 is SEHNR and CDR2 is FQNEAQ (reference sequence). CDR3: CASSQNSGRGNEQFF. The CDR3 DNA follows: TGTGCCAGCAGCCAGAATAGCGGGAGGGGGAATGAGCAGTTCTTC. The full variable domain, with the rest looked up from reference TRBV7-9 and TRBJ2-1, is DTGVSQNPRHKITKRGQNVTFRCDPISEHNRLYWYRQTLGQGPEFLTYFQNEAQLEKSRLLSDRFSAERPKGSFSTLEIQRTEQGDSAMYLCASSQNSGRGNEQFFGPGTRLTVL.

This rearrangement joins TRBV29-1 to TRBJ2-1, with 10 bases that match TRBD1. The J segment lost 4 bases and the V segment lost 7 bases, leaving 4 bases of the junction unmatched. CDR3 length: 13 residues. CDR1 is SQVTM, CDR2 ANQGSEA, per germline. DNA for the CDR3: TGCAGCGCCGCGGGACAGGGGTACAATGAGCAGTTCTTC. Residues: CSAAGQGYNEQFF.

This chain uses TRBV5-1 with TRBJ2-5; no clear D. Matching the DNA end better, TRBJ2-7 makes the J call doubtful. Germline CDR1 is SGHRS and CDR2 is YFSETQ. The CDR3 is made up of 13 amino acids. The CDR3 DNA follows: TGCGCCAGCAGCTTGGGAAACTACTACGAGCAGTACTTC. Amino acid sequence: CASSLGNYYEQYF.